This TCR beta chain appears in the sequencing data of a study of cytomegalovirus exposure and HLA in healthy donors. Whole-study context: Sequencing of about 179 million T cells in an earlier analysis found around 120 million unique TCR beta sequences.

Study-level points and caveats: Immune exposure data for these donors was limited to CMV serostatus. DRB1 had the most TCR associations and HLA-C the fewest, a later analysis found, with rates varying by HLA locus.

Turning to this clone: The antigen is unknown.

This PCR relied on a set of 60 Vbeta primers and 13 Jbeta primers. Some clones are missing from TCRdb's copy, which holds only in-frame ones; the method was immunoSEQ multiplex PCR. The sample shows about 150,000 clones, 75% to 85% of them seen only once. Looked up from germline, CDR1 is MGHRA and CDR2 is YSYEKL. With 1 base removed from V and 1 base from J, the gap between germline ends came to 14 bases. The CDR3 is made up of 17 amino acids. V and J are TRBV4-1 and TRBJ1-3; D gene uncertain. Sequencing was performed on PBMCs. The sequence came from a woman aged 45-59 years in good health and CMV-seropositive. CDR3 DNA: TGCGCCAGCAGCCAAGGGTATGCCGTTACTTCTGGAAACACCATATATTTT. Its protein product is CASSQGYAVTSGNTIYF.